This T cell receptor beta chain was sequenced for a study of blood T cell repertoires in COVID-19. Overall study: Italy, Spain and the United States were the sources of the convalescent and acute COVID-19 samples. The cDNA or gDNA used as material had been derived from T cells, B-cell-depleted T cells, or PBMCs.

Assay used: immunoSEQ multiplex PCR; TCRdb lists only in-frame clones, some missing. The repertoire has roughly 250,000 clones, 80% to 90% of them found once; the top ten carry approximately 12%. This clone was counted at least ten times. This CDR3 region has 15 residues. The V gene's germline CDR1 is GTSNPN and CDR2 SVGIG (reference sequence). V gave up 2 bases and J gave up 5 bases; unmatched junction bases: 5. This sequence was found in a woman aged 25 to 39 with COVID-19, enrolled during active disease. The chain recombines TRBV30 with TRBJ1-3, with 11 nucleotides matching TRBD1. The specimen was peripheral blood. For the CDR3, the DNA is TGTGCCTGGAGTTCCGGACAGGGGGCGAGAAACACCATATATTTT. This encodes CAWSSGQGARNTIYF.